This T cell receptor (beta chain) is drawn from a study of cytomegalovirus exposure and HLA in healthy donors. Study outcomes and limitations: Follow-up analysis later connected one missense variant in DCLRE1C with trimming of TCR beta V- and J-genes.

This clone showed up just a few times. The antigen is unknown. PCR used 60 Vbeta primers and 13 Jbeta primers. Sequencing was performed with immunoSEQ multiplex PCR; in TCRdb, only in-frame clones are kept and a portion is missing. The sample lists around 130,000 clones; approximately 91% were seen once. The V gene lost 1 base and the J gene lost 2 bases, with 9 bases spanning the gap. The CDR3 loop spans 15 amino acids. Germline V gene sequence: CDR1 LNHDA, CDR2 SQIVND (reference sequence). This TCR was recovered from a woman aged 40 to 50 in good health and CMV-seronegative. The specimen sequenced was PBMCs. The chain has TRBV19 and TRBJ2-1; TRBD2 might be the D (6 bases). CDR3 nucleotides: TGTGCCAGTAGTATAGGGAGGGAGGCCTACAATGAGCAGTTCTTC. Protein: CASSIGREAYNEQFF.